A single T cell receptor (beta chain) is shown here with its context. Clones were sequenced by immunoSEQ multiplex PCR, and TCRdb holds only the in-frame ones, with some missing. This table holds tens of thousands of clones, nearly 85% found once. Unstimulated PBMCs were sorted into CD3+CD4+ and CD3+CD8+ populations. This entry belongs to a study of T cell clones after liver transplantation. Study-wide context: Post-transplant blood was tracked for graft-donor-reactive T cell clones identified in a pre-transplant mixed lymphocyte reaction. Third-party-reactive TCRbeta sequences from pre-transplant mixed lymphocyte reactions served as antigen-independent comparators.

Sequenced here: CD4+ T cells from blood, sampled approximately 3.5 years after liver transplant. The TCR was taken from a human patient who received a liver transplant. Some T cells could come from the graft donor.

The CDR3 here is CAIRTGGSSRTEAFF. For the CDR3, the DNA is TGTGCCATCAGGACAGGGGGGTCCTCTAGAACTGAAGCTTTCTTT. This chain connects TRBV10-3 to TRBJ1-1, with 9 bases identical to TRBD1. Germline V gene lookup returns CDR1 ENHRY and CDR2 SYGVKD. The CDR3 sequence is 15 residues long. The V segment lost 6 bases and the J segment 5 bases; nucleotides outside the gene matches: 10.